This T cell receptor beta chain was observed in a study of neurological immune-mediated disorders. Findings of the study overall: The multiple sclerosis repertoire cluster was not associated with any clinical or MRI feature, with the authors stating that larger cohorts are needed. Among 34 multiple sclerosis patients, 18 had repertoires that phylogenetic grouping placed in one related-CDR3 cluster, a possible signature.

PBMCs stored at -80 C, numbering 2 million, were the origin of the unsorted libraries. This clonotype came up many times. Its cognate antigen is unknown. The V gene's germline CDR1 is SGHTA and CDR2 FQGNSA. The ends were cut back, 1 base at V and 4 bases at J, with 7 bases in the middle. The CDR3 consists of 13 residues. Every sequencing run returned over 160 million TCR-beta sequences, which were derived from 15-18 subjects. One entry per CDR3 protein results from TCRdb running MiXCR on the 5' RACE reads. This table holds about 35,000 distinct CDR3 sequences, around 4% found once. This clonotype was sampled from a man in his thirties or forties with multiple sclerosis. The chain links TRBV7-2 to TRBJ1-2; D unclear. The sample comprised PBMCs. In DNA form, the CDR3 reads TGTGCCAGCAGCTTAGATTTCTTCTATGGCTACACCTTC. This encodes CASSLDFFYGYTF.